One T cell receptor (beta chain) is described in this entry. The sample originates from a study of blood T cell repertoires in COVID-19. Authors' data handling: From reference gene primer amplification, estimates of nucleated cell counts were derived. The data were produced by immunoSEQ multiplex PCR, yet TCRdb's version contains in-frame clones alone and is incomplete. V and J calls and clone size are as listed in that table; D and trimming were resolved from the DNA. The sample holds approximately 180,000 clones; roughly 88% are singletons and the top ten take roughly 9.8%. The source is a human donor with active or convalescent COVID-19. The donor label of this sample is uncertain. The sequenced sample was peripheral blood.

In DNA, the CDR3 is TGTGCCAGCAGCTTCATCGGTTCACCCCTCCACTTT. This sequence encodes CASSFIGSPLHF. The gene calls are TRBV7-2 and TRBJ1-6, with D unclear. CDR1 and CDR2 from the germline V gene are SGHTA and FQGNSA. Between the trimmed V and J ends, which lost 3 bases and 9 bases, there was a span of 6 bases. The CDR3 runs to 12 residues.